Listed below are T cell receptor beta chains from one sample, sequenced in a study of regulatory T cells in long-lasting Graves disease. TCRdb reanalysed the multiplex PCR reads using MiXCR and keeps one entry per CDR3 protein. This sample has fewer than 550,000 distinct CDR3 sequences, with roughly a sixth found just once. These same records also appear under a second study, on T cells in Graves' hyperthyroidism and ophthalmopathy.

The sequencing here drew on peripheral blood mononuclear cells (PBMCs), taken at new diagnosis, from a patient treated with antithyroid drugs. These receptors were collected from a woman aged 35-65 years with Graves disease. The CDR3 runs from the conserved cysteine through the conserved F or W. Each record gives: D gene, clone size, J gene, CDR3 length, V gene, CDR3 DNA, CDR3 protein. A D gene is named only where the DNA matches it firmly. For some rows the clone size is stated as once, few or many, or as a class when expanded; others skip it.

D gene: .
clone size: few
J gene: TRBJ2-5
CDR3 length: 13
V gene: TRBV7-2
CDR3 DNA: TGTGCCAGCGCCGGGGGCCCCACCCAGACCCAGTACTTC
CDR3 protein: CASAGGPTQTQYF

D gene: TRBD1
clone size: .
J gene: TRBJ1-1
CDR3 length: 14
V gene: TRBV28
CDR3 DNA: TGTGCCAGCGCAAAGGACAGGGTGAACACTGAAGCTTTCTTT
CDR3 protein: CASAKDRVNTEAFF

D gene: TRBD1
clone size: many
J gene: TRBJ1-3
CDR3 length: 15
V gene: TRBV2
CDR3 DNA: TGTGCCAGCAGTGGGGGACAGGCCTCTGGAAACACCATATATTTT
CDR3 protein: CASSGGQASGNTIYF

D gene: .
clone size: .
J gene: TRBJ2-2
CDR3 length: 14
V gene: TRBV5-6
CDR3 DNA: TGTGCCAGCAGCTTGGCAGGGAAGGTCGGGGAGCTGTTTTTT
CDR3 protein: CASSLAGKVGELFF

D gene: .
clone size: .
J gene: TRBJ2-7
CDR3 length: 15
V gene: TRBV28
CDR3 DNA: TGTGCCAGCAGTGAGCCTCGGGACTTGACCTACGAGCAGTACTTC
CDR3 protein: CASSEPRDLTYEQYF

D gene: TRBD1
clone size: .
J gene: TRBJ2-3
CDR3 length: 16
V gene: TRBV5-4
CDR3 DNA: TGTGCCAGCAGCTTAGCGACAGGGGCTCGCACAGATACGCAGTATTTT
CDR3 protein: CASSLATGARTDTQYF

D gene: .
clone size: .
J gene: TRBJ2-2
CDR3 length: 13
V gene: TRBV6-2/TRBV6-3
CDR3 DNA: TGTGCCAGCAGTTCGACACCGACCGGGGAGCTGTTTTTT
CDR3 protein: CASSSTPTGELFF

D gene: TRBD1
clone size: many
J gene: TRBJ2-3
CDR3 length: 14
V gene: TRBV7-3
CDR3 DNA: TGTGCCAGCAGCCCCGGACAGGCCACAGATACGCAGTATTTT
CDR3 protein: CASSPGQATDTQYF

D gene: .
clone size: many
J gene: TRBJ2-1
CDR3 length: 15
V gene: TRBV10-3
CDR3 DNA: TGTGCCATCAGTGGGAAGGGGGTAGCGTACAATGAGCAGTTCTTC
CDR3 protein: CAISGKGVAYNEQFF

D gene: TRBD2
clone size: few
J gene: TRBJ2-5
CDR3 length: 16
V gene: TRBV11-3
CDR3 DNA: TGTGCCAGCAGCTCCCAAGCGGGGGGGCGTCAAGAGACCCAGTACTTC
CDR3 protein: CASSSQAGGRQETQYF

D gene: .
clone size: many
J gene: TRBJ1-5
CDR3 length: 16
V gene: TRBV28
CDR3 DNA: TGTGCCAGCAGTTTTTCGGGGGCGCGCAGCAATCAGCCCCAGCATTTT
CDR3 protein: CASSFSGARSNQPQHF

D gene: TRBD1
clone size: few
J gene: TRBJ2-7
CDR3 length: 13
V gene: TRBV7-9
CDR3 DNA: TGTGCCTTCCCGGGACAGGGAGCCTACGAGCAGTACTTC
CDR3 protein: CAFPGQGAYEQYF

D gene: .
clone size: few
J gene: TRBJ2-7
CDR3 length: 14
V gene: TRBV18
CDR3 DNA: TGTGCCAGCTCACCGACGGCCTCTTCCTACGAGCAGTACTTC
CDR3 protein: CASSPTASSYEQYF

D gene: .
clone size: many
J gene: TRBJ1-2
CDR3 length: 13
V gene: TRBV27
CDR3 DNA: TGTGCCAGCAGTATGGACAGAGCCTATGGCTACACCTTC
CDR3 protein: CASSMDRAYGYTF

D gene: .
clone size: .
J gene: TRBJ2-3
CDR3 length: 15
V gene: TRBV20-1
CDR3 DNA: TGCAGTGCCGAGGGGTCCAGGGCAAACACAGATACGCAGTATTTT
CDR3 protein: CSAEGSRANTDTQYF

D gene: .
clone size: many
J gene: TRBJ1-1
CDR3 length: 15
V gene: TRBV2
CDR3 DNA: TGTGCCAGCAGTGAATTCGGGGTGGTGAACACTGAAGCTTTCTTT
CDR3 protein: CASSEFGVVNTEAFF

D gene: .
clone size: many
J gene: TRBJ2-3
CDR3 length: 15
V gene: TRBV7-2
CDR3 DNA: TGTGCCAGCAGCTTAGAGAGGTTCGGGACTCATACGCAGTATTTT
CDR3 protein: CASSLERFGTHTQYF